This paragraph reports one T cell receptor (beta chain). Sequencing used immunoSEQ multiplex PCR; TCRdb keeps in-frame clones, though not all of them. The data show 65,000 to 90,000 clones, over 75% seen once. This record belongs to a study of control samples from healthy donors and cancer patients. V was trimmed by 5 bases and J by 0 bases, leaving 6 bases between them. CDR1 is KGHDR and CDR2 is SFDVKD in the germline V gene. This CDR3 spans 13 amino acids. The chain combines TRBV24-1 with TRBJ1-2; D is undetermined. This receptor was taken from a man over 45 in good health. The sequenced sample was blood. This chain's CDR3 is CATSAESNYGYTF. CDR3 sequence (DNA): TGTGCCACCAGTGCAGAGTCTAACTATGGCTACACCTTC.